This TCR beta chain was captured in a study of CD8 T cells in ankylosing spondylitis. TCRdb fed the 5' RACE reads into MiXCR, producing one record per CDR3 protein. The sample contains fewer than 250,000 distinct CDR3 sequences, over 9.5% of which appear only once. This clonotype was detected many times. The antigen is not known. Notes on the study in general: Some of these motif variants have turned up before, in reports on reactive arthritis synovial fluid and blood. Disease-linked clones bore a CD8+ phenotype, appearing relatively rarely in peripheral blood.

Sequencing was performed on blood, either unsorted or a sorted T cell fraction (not recorded which). The receptor was derived from a male donor with ankylosing spondylitis or in good health (not recorded which).

CDR3 bases: TGCAGTGCTAGGCCTACAGGGCGGGATGGCTACACCTTC. Translation: CSARPTGRDGYTF. V usage is TRBV20-1 and J usage is TRBJ1-2; perhaps TRBD1 as D (6 bases). Germline assignment: CDR1 DFQATT and CDR2 SNEGSKA (reference sequence). The CDR3 is 13 residues long. Trimming removed 3 bases at V and 6 bases at J, with 14 bases between.